A selection of T cell receptor beta chains follows, all from one sample in a study of blood T cell repertoires in COVID-19. TCRdb keeps only in-frame clones here, not all; method: immunoSEQ multiplex PCR. Here the sample spans approximately 290,000 clones, about 80% being singletons. The sequencing input was peripheral blood. The source is a person aged 65-85 years with COVID-19, enrolled during active disease. Both conserved end residues are part of each CDR3. Fields, in order: J gene, D gene, V gene, clone size, CDR3 protein, CDR3 DNA. D genes are given only for firm matches. The size of a clone is reported for some rows only, either as once, few or many, or as a class for expanded clones.

TRBJ1-1 | NA | TRBV19 | NA | CASSMLGAQNTEAFF | TGTGCCAGTAGTATGTTGGGGGCCCAGAACACTGAAGCTTTCTTT
TRBJ2-7 | NA | TRBV19 | NA | CASSNGVHEQYF | TGTGCCAGTAGTAACGGGGTCCACGAGCAGTACTTC
TRBJ2-3 | TRBD2 | TRBV4-2 | NA | CASSRLTSGDTDTQYF | TGTGCCAGCAGCCGACTGACTAGCGGGGACACAGATACGCAGTATTTT
TRBJ1-6 | NA | TRBV5-1 | NA | CASSSYLQGSSYNSPLHF | TGCGCCAGCAGCTCGTACCTACAGGGAAGCTCCTATAATTCACCCCTCCACTTT
TRBJ2-3 | TRBD2 | TRBV7-9 | NA | CASSQGLAISTDTQYF | TGTGCCAGCAGCCAGGGACTAGCGATTAGCACAGATACGCAGTATTTT
TRBJ2-2 | NA | TRBV4-3 | NA | CASSQEGRGAGELFF | TGCGCCAGCAGCCAAGAAGGCAGAGGAGCCGGGGAGCTGTTTTTT
TRBJ2-7 | NA | TRBV27 | NA | CASSKASGGRSYEQYF | TGTGCCAGCAGCAAAGCAAGCGGAGGTCGCTCCTACGAGCAGTACTTC
TRBJ1-5 | NA | TRBV19 | NA | CASSAGVGPQHF | TGTGCCAGTAGTGCCGGGGTCGGGCCCCAGCATTTT
TRBJ2-1 | NA | TRBV29-1 | NA | CSAESLSGEGEQFF | TGCAGCGCCGAGTCTCTGTCAGGGGAAGGTGAGCAGTTCTTC
TRBJ2-2 | TRBD1 | TRBV6-6 | NA | CASSKGATGELFF | TGTGCCAGCAGTAAGGGGGCCACCGGGGAGCTGTTTTTT
TRBJ2-2 | NA | TRBV7-9 | NA | CASSSPKNTGELFF | TGTGCCAGCAGCTCCCCCAAGAACACCGGGGAGCTGTTTTTT
TRBJ1-6 | NA | TRBV7-9 | NA | CASNPGDGRSPLHF | TGTGCCAGCAACCCAGGGGACGGGAGGTCACCCCTCCACTTT
TRBJ1-1 | NA | TRBV14 | NA | CASSLELQGEAFF | TGTGCCAGCAGCCTAGAACTACAGGGAGAAGCTTTCTTT
TRBJ1-4 | TRBD1 | TRBV2 | once | CASRPDRGNEKLFF | TGTGCCAGCAGACCGGACAGGGGTAATGAAAAACTGTTTTTT
TRBJ2-7 | NA | TRBV28 | NA | CASSRSGGGYYEQYF | TGTGCCAGCAGTCGCTCTGGAGGGGGCTACTACGAGCAGTACTTC
TRBJ2-7 | NA | TRBV3-1/TRBV3-2 | NA | CASSQDFGQTYEQYF | TGTGCCAGCAGCCAAGACTTTGGACAGACCTACGAGCAGTACTTC
TRBJ1-1 | NA | TRBV11-2 | once | CASSPTAMNTEAFF | TGTGCCAGCAGCCCCACAGCTATGAACACTGAAGCTTTCTTT
TRBJ1-2 | NA | TRBV6-5 | NA | CASSYNRLYGYTF | TGTGCCAGCAGTTACAACAGGCTCTATGGCTACACCTTC
TRBJ1-1 | NA | TRBV7-2 | few | CASGEGPNTEAFF | TGTGCCAGCGGGGAGGGGCCGAACACTGAAGCTTTCTTT
TRBJ2-3 | TRBD2 | TRBV19 | NA | CASEADGRSTDTQYF | TGTGCCAGTGAGGCGGACGGGAGGAGCACAGATACGCAGTATTTT
TRBJ2-7 | NA | TRBV12-3/TRBV12-4 | NA | CASKVATYEQYF | TGTGCCAGCAAAGTCGCTACCTACGAGCAGTACTTC
TRBJ1-3 | NA | TRBV7-2 | NA | CASSSRGLTTLSSGNTIYF | TGTGCCAGCAGCTCACGGGGACTGACGACCCTTTCTTCTGGAAACACCATATATTTT
TRBJ2-1 | TRBD2 | TRBV9 | NA | CASSANLAGGRNEQFF | TGTGCCAGCAGCGCAAATCTAGCGGGAGGGCGCAATGAGCAGTTCTTC
TRBJ2-7 | NA | TRBV6-5 | NA | CASRAGEIYEQYF | TGTGCCAGCAGGGCCGGGGAAATCTACGAGCAGTACTTC
TRBJ2-2 | NA | TRBV5-4 | NA | CASSLTGRTGELFF | TGTGCCAGCAGCCTGACAGGCCGCACCGGGGAGCTGTTTTTT
TRBJ1-6 | NA | TRBV5-4 | few | CASSSNRVLSPLHF | TGTGCCAGCAGCTCGAACAGGGTCTTGTCACCCCTCCACTTT
TRBJ2-1 | TRBD1 | TRBV7-3 | NA | CASSLNPGGNEQFF | TGTGCCAGCAGCTTAAATCCAGGGGGCAACGAGCAGTTCTTC
TRBJ2-7 | TRBD1 | TRBV3-1/TRBV3-2 | NA | CASSLCRDRAISYEQYF | TGTGCCAGCAGCCTCTGCCGGGACAGGGCGATCTCCTACGAGCAGTACTTC
TRBJ2-7 | TRBD1 | TRBV5-1 | NA | CASRNGTAAIYEQYF | TGCGCCAGCAGAAACGGGACAGCAGCAATCTACGAGCAGTACTTC
TRBJ2-2 | NA | TRBV9 | NA | CASTPWGPGELFF | TGTGCCAGCACCCCTTGGGGGCCCGGGGAGCTGTTTTTT
TRBJ1-5 | TRBD1 | TRBV6-5 | NA | CASLWTGTRNQPQHF | TGTGCCAGCTTGTGGACAGGGACTCGGAATCAGCCCCAGCATTTT
TRBJ2-3 | NA | TRBV4-3 | few | CASSQDSRSTDTQYF | TGCGCCAGCAGCCAAGACTCGCGGAGCACAGATACGCAGTATTTT